Here is one T cell receptor beta chain with its context. Its antigen is still unknown. Base qualities are not recorded, but no much larger clone differs from it by a single base. Per the publication, the treatment or condition label means: in vitro stimulation with specific CMV peptide epitopes to enrich CMV-specific T cells. This specimen belongs to a study of T cell repertoires in cytomegalovirus infection (dated by TCRdb to the late 2010s). General notes on the study: Peptide stimulations targeted recently identified HLA-C-restricted CMV epitopes, whose presentation resists viral immunomodulation, together with well-studied HLA-B-restricted epitopes. Because public TCR beta signatures pointed to carriage of CMV infection together with the matching HLA type, the HLA type of each donor mattered for the analysis. Study-wide conclusions, independent of this receptor: Carriers of CMV infection plus the relevant HLA type were discriminated by the cumulative frequency of public TCR beta family members in the study cohort and in an independent roughly 380-donor cohort. The ex vivo response was dominated by HLA-C-restricted CMV-specific TCR beta clonotypes, which also provided the single most frequent clonotype in two of eight donors.

Data came from an Illumina HiSeq 1500. TCRdb itself trimmed the public reads at Q25 with fastp, ran MiXCR and retained productive beta chains. When rows share a CDR3 protein, they turn into one entry using the most common DNA and genes. The sample records under 500,000 distinct CDR3 sequences, 40% to 50% of which are singletons. The ten largest clones take up around 45% of the sample. Here V drops 3 bases and J drops 5 bases, and the junction holds 7 bases not matched to any gene. From the cysteine through the phenylalanine, the CDR3 covers 15 amino acids. The CDR3 DNA has 45 bases and is translated from base 1. From the germline V gene, CDR1 is MNHEY and CDR2 is SVGEGT.

This specimen was cultured PBMCs, taken from culture after CMV antigen stimulation. The chain joins TRBV6-2 or TRBV6-3 to TRBJ2-1; TRBD2 matches 7 bases in the middle. This sequence was found in a human donor in good health (CMV status not recorded). Some clones in this sample may be carry-over from other donors' samples. The DNA reads TGTGCCAGCAGTTATGGCGGGAGTGAGGACAATGAGCAGTTCTTC. Its translation is CASSYGGSEDNEQFF.